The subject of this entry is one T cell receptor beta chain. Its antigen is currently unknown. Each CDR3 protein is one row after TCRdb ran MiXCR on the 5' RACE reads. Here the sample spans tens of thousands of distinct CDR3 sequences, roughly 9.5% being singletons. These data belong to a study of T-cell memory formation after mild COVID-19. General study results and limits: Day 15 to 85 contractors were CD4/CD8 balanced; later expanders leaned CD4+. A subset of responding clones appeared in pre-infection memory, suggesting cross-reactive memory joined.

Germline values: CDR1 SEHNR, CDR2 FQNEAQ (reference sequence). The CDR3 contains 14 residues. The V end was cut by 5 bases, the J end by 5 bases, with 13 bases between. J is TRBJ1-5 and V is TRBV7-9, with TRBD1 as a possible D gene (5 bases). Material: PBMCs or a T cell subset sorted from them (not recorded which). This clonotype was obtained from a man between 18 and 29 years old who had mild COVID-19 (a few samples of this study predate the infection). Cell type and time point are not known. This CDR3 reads CASSRGGPDQPQHF. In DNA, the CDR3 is TGTGCCAGCAGCCGCGGGGGTCCGGATCAGCCCCAGCATTTT.